This T cell receptor beta chain was documented in a study of identical twins. Overall study results and limits: The abundant beta clonotypes from cord blood had fewer insertions, and memory repertoires had none of this. Modeled out-of-frame TCR alpha sharing in monozygotic twins fell below observed levels.

Among all donors, each was a healthy Caucasian. The CDR3 loop spans 15 amino acids. Deletions cut 3 bases from V and 0 bases from J, with 9 bases between. A note on this clonotype: Its antigen is not identified.

Each cDNA held unique molecular identifiers, and template switching gave it a universal primer site. Each CDR3 protein is one row after TCRdb ran MiXCR on the 5' RACE reads. The table lists a few hundred thousand distinct CDR3 sequences, approximately 17% of them singletons. This sequence was found in a man between 50 and 59 years old in good health. The rearrangement uses TRBV12-3 or TRBV12-4 and TRBJ1-3; perhaps TRBD1 as D (5 bases). Source material: naive T cells sorted from blood. The CDR3 sequence is CASSFGTVSGNTIYF. CDR3 DNA sequence: TGTGCCAGCAGTTTCGGGACCGTCTCTGGAAACACCATATATTTT.